The clone carrying this TCR beta chain was seen just once. The antigen remains undetermined. The study ran its PCR with 60 Vbeta and 13 Jbeta primers. The protocol was immunoSEQ multiplex PCR, while the TCRdb copy is restricted to in-frame clones and leaves out a portion. Among 95,000 to 100,000 clones, about 85% were seen once, and the ten largest hold 3% to 4%. This specimen belongs to a study of cytomegalovirus exposure and HLA in healthy donors. For the study at large: Of around 400 genotyped donors, more than 65% grouped in the Caucasian-associated ancestry cluster. Overall study findings and caveats: V segments that were indistinguishable, TRBV6-2 and TRBV6-3 among them, were omitted from analysis. Earlier analysis looked at TCR beta V segments, and most were productive about 87% or about 30% of the time.

The ends lost 1 base at V and 5 bases at J; junction bases unmatched: 9. The length of the CDR3 is 17 residues. Germline V gene data show CDR1 as KGHSH and CDR2 as LQKENI. This receptor was taken from a female donor in good health and CMV-seropositive. The chain employs TRBV18 and TRBJ2-3; 10 bases map to TRBD2. The sequencing input was PBMCs. CDR3: CASSPLAGGLRGDTQYF. In nucleotides, the CDR3 is TGTGCCAGCTCACCACTAGCGGGGGGACTCCGGGGAGATACGCAGTATTTT.